The next 11 T cell receptor beta chains were all read from a single sample in a study of blood T cell repertoires in COVID-19. Using immunoSEQ multiplex PCR, the repertoire was profiled, and TCRdb retains in-frame clones only, with some absent. Of some 25,000 clones detected, approximately 77% appear once; the ten largest clones hold roughly 34%. Sequenced material: peripheral blood. The receptors were sampled from a human donor in a cohort sampled during active COVID-19.

This chain connects TRBV7-6 to TRBJ2-1, with 8 bases lining up with TRBD2. The V and J ends lost 1 base and 4 bases, in that order; junction bases with no gene match: 6. The CDR3 is made up of 16 amino acids. Germline loops: CDR1 SGHVS, CDR2 FNYEAQ. CDR3 nucleotides: TGTGCCAGCAGCTTAGAGGGCGGGGGGTCATACAATGAGCAGTTCTTC. It translates to CASSLEGGGSYNEQFF. Combining the CDR3 with reference TRBV7-6 and TRBJ2-1 gives the whole variable domain GAGVSQSPRYKVTKRGQDVALRCDPISGHVSLYWYRQALGQGPEFLTYFNYEAQQDKSGLPNDRFSAERPEGSISTLTIQRTEQRDSAMYRCASSLEGGGSYNEQFFGPGTRLTVL.

The rearrangement uses TRBV4-1 and TRBJ1-2; 8 bases align to TRBD1. V lost 0 bases and J lost 3; bases outside the gene matches: 0. Germline CDR1 is MGHRA and CDR2 is YSYEKL. This CDR3 contains 14 residues. The CDR3 nucleotides are TGCGCCAGCAGCCAAGAGGACAGGGACTATGGCTACACCTTC. It yields the protein CASSQEDRDYGYTF.

The V gene is TRBV20-1, the J gene TRBJ2-1; a possible D gene is TRBD2 (6 bases). Germline loops: CDR1 DFQATT, CDR2 SNEGSKA (reference sequence). V lost 3 bases and J lost 4, with 16 bases in between. This CDR3 has 15 residues. Here the CDR3 DNA reads TGCAGTGCTAGTGGACCGGGACTCTATTACAATGAGCAGTTCTTC. Its protein is CSASGPGLYYNEQFF.

This chain connects TRBV2 to TRBJ2-7; TRBD2 matches at 9 bases. V shed 6 bases, J shed 2 bases, and the junction held 2 bases outside the gene matches. The V gene's germline CDR1 is SNHLY and CDR2 FYNNEI. The CDR3 runs to 13 residues. The CDR3 sequence: CASRLAGAYEQYF. The CDR3 DNA follows: TGTGCCAGCAGATTAGCGGGAGCCTACGAGCAGTACTTC.

This clone occurred once. V is TRBV5-4 and J is TRBJ2-1; 11 bases align to TRBD2. The CDR3 contains 15 residues. Germline V CDR1 and CDR2: SGHNT, YYREEE (reference sequence). Unmatched junction bases numbered 8, after V lost 4 bases and J lost 8 bases. The CDR3 here is CASSVRLAGMDEQFF. DNA for the CDR3: TGTGCCAGCAGCGTCAGACTAGCGGGAATGGATGAGCAGTTCTTC.

The CDR3 reads CASTWGDRYNEQFF. The CDR3 bases are TGTGCCAGTACATGGGGGGATCGCTACAATGAGCAGTTCTTC. This chain uses TRBV19 with TRBJ2-1, with D possibly matching TRBD2 (6 bases). V lost 7 bases and J lost 3, with 13 bases in between. CDR3 length equals 14 residues. Germline CDR1 LNHDA, CDR2 SQIVND (reference sequence).

The chain recombines TRBV7-2 with TRBJ1-1, with TRBD1 as a possible D gene (5 bases). Germline CDR1 is SGHTA and CDR2 is FQGNSA. Trimming stripped 5 bases from V and 0 bases from J, with 13 bases between. This CDR3 has 15 residues. The CDR3 region has the DNA TGTGCCAGCAGCCTAAGTGGGGGGATGAACACTGAAGCTTTCTTT. Residues: CASSLSGGMNTEAFF.

The chain carries TRBV18 and TRBJ2-1, with D possibly matching TRBD1 (5 bases). Trimming removed 1 base from V and 8 bases from J, with 6 bases in between. Germline CDR1 and CDR2: KGHSH and LQKENI. The CDR3 is 12 residues long. CDR3 sequence reads: CASSPQGDEQFF. The CDR3 DNA follows: TGTGCCAGCTCACCACAAGGGGATGAGCAGTTCTTC.

V usage is TRBV5-6 and J usage is TRBJ2-7; TRBD2 might be the D (6 bases). The CDR3 is 12 residues long. The germline V gene encodes CDR1 SGHDT and CDR2 YYEEEE. The V gene lost 4 bases and the J gene lost 6 bases, with 11 bases spanning the gap. CDR3 nucleotide sequence: TGTGCCAGCAGCCCCCCCGGGGGCGAGCAGTACTTC. It is translated as CASSPPGGEQYF.

The chain is built from TRBV19 and TRBJ2-1, with D perhaps TRBD1 (7 bases). Trimming shortened V by 3 bases and J by 7 bases, and 13 bases separated the two germline ends. There are 14 residues in the CDR3. Germline V gene lookup returns CDR1 LNHDA and CDR2 SQIVND (reference sequence). The CDR3 loop reads CASSIGAGGNEQFF. Here the CDR3 DNA reads TGTGCCAGTAGTATCGGGGCAGGGGGGAATGAGCAGTTCTTC. Using reference TRBV19 and TRBJ2-1 for the parts outside the CDR3, the full variable domain is DGGITQSPKYLFRKEGQNVTLSCEQNLNHDAMYWYRQDPGQGLRLIYYSQIVNDFQKGDIAEGYSVSREKKESFPLTVTSAQKNPTAFYLCASSIGAGGNEQFFGPGTRLTVL.

The chain is built from TRBV5-6 and TRBJ1-1; unclear D gene. The CDR3 sequence is 12 residues long. With 4 bases removed from V and 10 bases from J, the gap between germline ends came to 14 bases. Germline V gene data show CDR1 as SGHDT and CDR2 as YYEEEE. CDR3 protein: CASSISNRGAFF. The CDR3 DNA reads as TGTGCCAGCAGCATATCCAACCGGGGAGCTTTCTTT. Using reference TRBV5-6 and TRBJ1-1 for the parts outside the CDR3, the full variable domain is DAGVTQSPTHLIKTRGQQVTLRCSPKSGHDTVSWYQQALGQGPQFIFQYYEEEERQRGNFPDRFSGHQFPNYSSELNVNALLLGDSALYLCASSISNRGAFFGQGTRLTVV.